The T cell receptor (beta chain) described here comes from a study of human T cells and chemical hapten exposure. V lost 1 base to trimming and J lost 7 bases, with 13 bases between them. This CDR3 spans 15 amino acids. From germline, CDR1 is SGHAT and CDR2 FQNNGV. In TCRdb, the RACE reads were re-called with MiXCR into one record per CDR3 protein. The sample lists roughly 90,000 distinct CDR3 sequences; about a tenth were seen once. The time point denotes: patch test 3, about 24 weeks after DPC sensitization. Treatment specified: therapeutic diphenylcyclopropenone sensitization with weekly scalp DPC.

The receptor was derived from a woman aged 25 to 39 with alopecia areata. Some clones in this sample may be carry-over from other donors' samples. Sequenced here: whole blood, sampled in connection with sensitization to the hapten diphenylcyclopropenone (DPC). The rearrangement links TRBV11-2 to TRBJ2-2; D is perhaps TRBD1 (5 bases). The CDR3 bases are TGTGCCAGCAGCTTAGCTGCAGGGTTTAACGGGGAGCTGTTTTTT. Amino acids: CASSLAAGFNGELFF.